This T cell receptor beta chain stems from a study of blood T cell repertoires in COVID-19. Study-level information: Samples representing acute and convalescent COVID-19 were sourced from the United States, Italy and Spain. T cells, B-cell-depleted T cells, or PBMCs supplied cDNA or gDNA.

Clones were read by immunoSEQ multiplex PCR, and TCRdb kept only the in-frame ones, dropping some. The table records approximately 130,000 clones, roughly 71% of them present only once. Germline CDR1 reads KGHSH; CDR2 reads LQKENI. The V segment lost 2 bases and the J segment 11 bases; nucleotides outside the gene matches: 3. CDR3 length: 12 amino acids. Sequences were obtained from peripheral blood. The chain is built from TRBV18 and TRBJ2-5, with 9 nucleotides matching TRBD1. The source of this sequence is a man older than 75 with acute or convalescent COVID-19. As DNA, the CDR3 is TGTGCCAGCTCACCAAACAGGGGGCTTCAGTACTTC. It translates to CASSPNRGLQYF.